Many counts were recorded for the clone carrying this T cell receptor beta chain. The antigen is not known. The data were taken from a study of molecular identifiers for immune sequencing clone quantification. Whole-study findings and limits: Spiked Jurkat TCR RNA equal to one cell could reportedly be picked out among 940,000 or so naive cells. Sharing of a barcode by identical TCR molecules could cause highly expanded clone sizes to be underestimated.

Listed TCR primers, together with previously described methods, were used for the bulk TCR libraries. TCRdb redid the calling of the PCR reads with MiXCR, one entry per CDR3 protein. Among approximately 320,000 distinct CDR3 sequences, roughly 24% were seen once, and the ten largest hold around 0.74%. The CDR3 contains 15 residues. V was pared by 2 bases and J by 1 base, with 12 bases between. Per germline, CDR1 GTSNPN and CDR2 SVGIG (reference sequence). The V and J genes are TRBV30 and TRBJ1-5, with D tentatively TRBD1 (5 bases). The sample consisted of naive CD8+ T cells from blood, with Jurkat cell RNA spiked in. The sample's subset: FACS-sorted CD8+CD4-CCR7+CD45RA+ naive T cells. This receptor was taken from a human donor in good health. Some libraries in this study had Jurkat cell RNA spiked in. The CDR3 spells CAWSTAGGSNQPQHF. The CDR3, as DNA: TGTGCCTGGAGTACCGCCGGGGGAAGCAATCAGCCCCAGCATTTT.